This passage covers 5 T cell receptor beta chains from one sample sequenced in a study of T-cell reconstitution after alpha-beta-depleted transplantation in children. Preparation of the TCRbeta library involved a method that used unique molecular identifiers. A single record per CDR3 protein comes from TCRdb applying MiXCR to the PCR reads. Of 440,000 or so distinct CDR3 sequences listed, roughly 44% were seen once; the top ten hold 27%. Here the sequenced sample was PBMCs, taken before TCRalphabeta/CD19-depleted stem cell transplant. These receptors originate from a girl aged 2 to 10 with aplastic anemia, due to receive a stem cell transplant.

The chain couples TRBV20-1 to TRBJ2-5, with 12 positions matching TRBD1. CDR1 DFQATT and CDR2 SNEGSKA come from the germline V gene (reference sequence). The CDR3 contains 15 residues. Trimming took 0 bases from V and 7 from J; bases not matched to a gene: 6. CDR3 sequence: CSARDFRGQGATQYF. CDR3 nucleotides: TGCAGTGCTAGAGATTTTAGGGGACAGGGGGCGACCCAGTACTTC.

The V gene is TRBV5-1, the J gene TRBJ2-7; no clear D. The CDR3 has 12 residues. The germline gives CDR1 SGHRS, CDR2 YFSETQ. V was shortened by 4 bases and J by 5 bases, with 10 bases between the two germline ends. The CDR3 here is CASSGEGNEQYF. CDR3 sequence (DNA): TGCGCCAGCAGCGGTGAAGGCAACGAGCAGTACTTC. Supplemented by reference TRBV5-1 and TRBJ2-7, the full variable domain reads KAGVTQTPRYLIKTRGQQVTLSCSPISGHRSVSWYQQTPGQGLQFLFEYFSETQRNKGNFPGRFSGRQFSNSRSEMNVSTLELGDSALYLCASSGEGNEQYFGPGTRLTVT.

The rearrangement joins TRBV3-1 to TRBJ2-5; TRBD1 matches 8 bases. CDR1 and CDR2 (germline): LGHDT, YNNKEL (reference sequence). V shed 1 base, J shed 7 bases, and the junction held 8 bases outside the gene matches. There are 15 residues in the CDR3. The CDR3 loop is CASSQVSGGAGTQYF. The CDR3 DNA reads TGTGCCAGCAGCCAAGTATCAGGGGGCGCCGGGACCCAGTACTTC.

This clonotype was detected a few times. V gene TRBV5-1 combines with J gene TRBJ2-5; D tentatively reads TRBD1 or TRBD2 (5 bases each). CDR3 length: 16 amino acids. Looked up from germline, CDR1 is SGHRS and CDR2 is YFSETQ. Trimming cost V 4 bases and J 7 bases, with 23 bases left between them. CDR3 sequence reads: CASSRDPSGRFATQYF. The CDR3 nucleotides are TGCGCCAGCAGCCGCGACCCCTCGGGACGGTTTGCGACCCAGTACTTC.

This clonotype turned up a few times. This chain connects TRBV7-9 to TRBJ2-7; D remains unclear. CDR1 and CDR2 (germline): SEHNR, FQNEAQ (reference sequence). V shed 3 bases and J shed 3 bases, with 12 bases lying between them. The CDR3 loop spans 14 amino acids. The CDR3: CASSFSSGVYEQYF. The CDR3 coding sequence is TGTGCCAGCAGCTTTTCATCCGGAGTCTACGAGCAGTACTTC. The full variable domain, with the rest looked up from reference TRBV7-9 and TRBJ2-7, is DTGVSQNPRHKITKRGQNVTFRCDPISEHNRLYWYRQTLGQGPEFLTYFQNEAQLEKSRLLSDRFSAERPKGSFSTLEIQRTEQGDSAMYLCASSFSSGVYEQYFGPGTRLTVT.